The T cell receptor beta chain under discussion was sequenced for a study of T cells in localized non-small cell lung cancer. Using immunoSEQ multiplex PCR, the repertoire was profiled, and TCRdb retains in-frame clones only, with some absent. The sample contains about 3,500 clones, approximately 20% of which appear only once. Study-level findings and limits: Without multi-region sequencing, intratumor heterogeneity could not be excluded. Elevated blood T cell density was associated with longer overall survival. Uninvolved adjacent lung showed peak T cell clonality, exceeding tumor. Across samples, adjacent lung featured a median roughly 60 of the top 100 tumor clones.

The CDR3 sequence is 14 residues long. V dropped 7 bases and J dropped 3; count of bases not matched to a gene: 4. Germline V gene lookup returns CDR1 SGHRS and CDR2 YFSETQ. This clone was counted only a few times. The antigen is unknown. The chain joins TRBV5-1 to TRBJ2-3, with 11 bases matching TRBD1. Sequencing used lung tumor tissue, obtained before any cancer treatment. The TCR comes from a female donor over 55 with stage II lung adenocarcinoma. This chain's CDR3 is CASLGTGGTDTQYF. CDR3 coding DNA: TGCGCCAGCCTTGGGACAGGGGGTACAGATACGCAGTATTTT.